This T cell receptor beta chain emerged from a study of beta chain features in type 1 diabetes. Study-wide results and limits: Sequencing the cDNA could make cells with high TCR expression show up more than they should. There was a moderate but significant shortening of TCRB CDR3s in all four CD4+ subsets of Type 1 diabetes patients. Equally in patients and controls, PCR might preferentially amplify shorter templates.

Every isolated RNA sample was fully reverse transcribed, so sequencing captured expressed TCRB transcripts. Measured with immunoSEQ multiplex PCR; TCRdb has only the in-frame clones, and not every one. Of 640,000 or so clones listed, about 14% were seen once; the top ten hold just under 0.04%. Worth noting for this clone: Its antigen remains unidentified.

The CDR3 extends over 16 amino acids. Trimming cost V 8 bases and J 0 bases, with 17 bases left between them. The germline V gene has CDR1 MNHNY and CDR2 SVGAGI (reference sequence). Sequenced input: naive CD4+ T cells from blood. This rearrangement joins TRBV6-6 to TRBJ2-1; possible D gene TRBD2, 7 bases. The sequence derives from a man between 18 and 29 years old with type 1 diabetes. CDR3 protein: CASRGGDIGSYNEQFF. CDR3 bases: TGTGCCAGCCGGGGAGGGGACATCGGCTCCTACAATGAGCAGTTCTTC.